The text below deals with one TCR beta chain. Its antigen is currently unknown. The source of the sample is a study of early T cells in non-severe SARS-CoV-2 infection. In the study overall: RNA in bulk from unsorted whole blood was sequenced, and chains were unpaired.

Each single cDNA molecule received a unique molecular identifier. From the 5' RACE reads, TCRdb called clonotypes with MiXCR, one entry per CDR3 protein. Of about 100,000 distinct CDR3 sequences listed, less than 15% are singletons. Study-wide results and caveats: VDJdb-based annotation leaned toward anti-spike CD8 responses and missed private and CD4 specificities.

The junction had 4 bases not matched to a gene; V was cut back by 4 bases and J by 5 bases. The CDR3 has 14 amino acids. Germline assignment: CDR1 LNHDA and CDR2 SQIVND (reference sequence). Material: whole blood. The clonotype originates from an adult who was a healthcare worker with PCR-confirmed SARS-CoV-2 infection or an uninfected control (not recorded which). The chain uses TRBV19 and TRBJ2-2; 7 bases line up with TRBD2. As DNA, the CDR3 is TGTGCCAGTAGTAGCCCGGGGGGAACCGGGGAGCTGTTTTTT. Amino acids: CASSSPGGTGELFF.